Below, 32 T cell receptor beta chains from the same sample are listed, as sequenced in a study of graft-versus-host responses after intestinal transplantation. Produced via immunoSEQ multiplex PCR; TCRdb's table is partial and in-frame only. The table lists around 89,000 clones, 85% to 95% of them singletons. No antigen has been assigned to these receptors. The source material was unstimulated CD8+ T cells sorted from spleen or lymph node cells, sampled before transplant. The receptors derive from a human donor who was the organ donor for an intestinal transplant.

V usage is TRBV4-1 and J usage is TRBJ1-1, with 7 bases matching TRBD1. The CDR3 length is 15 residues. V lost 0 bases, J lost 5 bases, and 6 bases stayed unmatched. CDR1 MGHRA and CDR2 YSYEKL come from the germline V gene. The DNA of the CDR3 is TGCGCCAGCAGCCAAGAGTGGGCAGGGGGTACTGAAGCTTTCTTT. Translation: CASSQEWAGGTEAFF.

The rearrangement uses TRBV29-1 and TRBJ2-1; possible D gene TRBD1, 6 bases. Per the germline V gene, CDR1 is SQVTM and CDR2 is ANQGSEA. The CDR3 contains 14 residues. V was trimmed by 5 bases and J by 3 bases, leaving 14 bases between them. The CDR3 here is CSVIKTDSYNEQFF. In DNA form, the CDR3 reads TGCAGCGTTATAAAAACGGACAGCTACAATGAGCAGTTCTTC.

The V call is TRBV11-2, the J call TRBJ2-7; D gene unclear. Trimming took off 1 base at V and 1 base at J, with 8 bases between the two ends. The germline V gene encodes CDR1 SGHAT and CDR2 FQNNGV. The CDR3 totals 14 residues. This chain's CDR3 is CASSLVSGSYEQYF. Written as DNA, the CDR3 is TGTGCCAGCAGCTTAGTTTCGGGTTCCTACGAGCAGTACTTC. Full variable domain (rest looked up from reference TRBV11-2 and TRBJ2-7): EAGVAQSPRYKIIEKRQSVAFWCNPISGHATLYWYQQILGQGPKLLIQFQNNGVVDDSQLPKDRFSAERLKGVDSTLKIQPAKLEDSAVYLCASSLVSGSYEQYFGPGTRLTVT.

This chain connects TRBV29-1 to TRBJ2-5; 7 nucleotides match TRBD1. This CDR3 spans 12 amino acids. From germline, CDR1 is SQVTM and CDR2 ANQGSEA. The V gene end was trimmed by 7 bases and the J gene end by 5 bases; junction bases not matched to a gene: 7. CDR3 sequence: CSERQGGETQYF. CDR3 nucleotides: TGCAGCGAGCGACAGGGCGGGGAGACCCAGTACTTC.

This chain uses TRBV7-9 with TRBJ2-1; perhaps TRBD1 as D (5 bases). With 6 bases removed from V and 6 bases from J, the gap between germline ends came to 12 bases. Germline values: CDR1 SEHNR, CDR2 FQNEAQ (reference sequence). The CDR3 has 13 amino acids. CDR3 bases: TGTGCCAGCAGTCGACAGCTATCCAATGAGCAGTTCTTC. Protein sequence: CASSRQLSNEQFF.

The CDR3 is CASSLEGLAGAPGNIQYF. CDR3 bases: TGCGCCAGCAGCTTGGAGGGACTAGCGGGGGCCCCGGGCAACATTCAGTACTTC. This chain uses TRBV5-1 with TRBJ2-4, with 14 bases lining up with TRBD2. V dropped 0 bases and J dropped 7; count of bases not matched to a gene: 9. The CDR3 runs to 18 residues. Germline assignment: CDR1 SGHRS and CDR2 YFSETQ. The full variable domain, its missing parts supplied by reference TRBV5-1 and TRBJ2-4, is KAGVTQTPRYLIKTRGQQVTLSCSPISGHRSVSWYQQTPGQGLQFLFEYFSETQRNKGNFPGRFSGRQFSNSRSEMNVSTLELGDSALYLCASSLEGLAGAPGNIQYFGAGTRLSVL.

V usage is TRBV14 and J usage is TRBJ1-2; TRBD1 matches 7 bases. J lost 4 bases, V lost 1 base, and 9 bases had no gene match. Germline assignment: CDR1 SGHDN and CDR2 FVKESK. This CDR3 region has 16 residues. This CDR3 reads CASSQGGPQGRYGYTF. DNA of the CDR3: TGTGCCAGCAGCCAAGGAGGGCCACAGGGGCGCTATGGCTACACCTTC.

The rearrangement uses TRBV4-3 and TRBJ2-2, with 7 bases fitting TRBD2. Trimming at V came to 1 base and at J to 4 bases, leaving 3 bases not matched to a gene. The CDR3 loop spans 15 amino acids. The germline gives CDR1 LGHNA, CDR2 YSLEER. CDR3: CASSQGTSVTGELFF. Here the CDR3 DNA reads TGCGCCAGCAGCCAAGGTACTAGCGTCACCGGGGAGCTGTTTTTT.

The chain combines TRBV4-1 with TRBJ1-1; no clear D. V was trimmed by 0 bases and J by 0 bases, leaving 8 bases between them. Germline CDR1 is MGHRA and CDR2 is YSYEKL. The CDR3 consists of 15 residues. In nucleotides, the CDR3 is TGCGCCAGCAGCCAAGATCAGGCCCTGAACACTGAAGCTTTCTTT. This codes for CASSQDQALNTEAFF.

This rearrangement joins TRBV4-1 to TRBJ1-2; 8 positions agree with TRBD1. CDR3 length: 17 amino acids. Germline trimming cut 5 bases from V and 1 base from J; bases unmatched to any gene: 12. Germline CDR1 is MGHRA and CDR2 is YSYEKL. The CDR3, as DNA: TGCGCCAGCAGCTTGGGGACAGGCGGAGGGTATAACTATGGCTACACCTTC. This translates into CASSLGTGGGYNYGYTF.

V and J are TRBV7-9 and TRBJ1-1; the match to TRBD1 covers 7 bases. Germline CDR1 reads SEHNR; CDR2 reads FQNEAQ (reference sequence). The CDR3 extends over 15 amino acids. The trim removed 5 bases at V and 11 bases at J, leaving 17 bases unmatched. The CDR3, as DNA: TGTGCCAGCAGCGAGGGGGATAGACAGGGTGAAAGGGCTTTCTTT. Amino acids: CASSEGDRQGERAFF.

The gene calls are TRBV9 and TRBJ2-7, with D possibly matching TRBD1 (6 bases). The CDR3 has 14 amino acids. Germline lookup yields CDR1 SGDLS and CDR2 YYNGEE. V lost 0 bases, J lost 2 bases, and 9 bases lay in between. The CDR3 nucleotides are TGTGCCAGCAGCGTAGAAGGGGGTACCTACGAGCAGTACTTC. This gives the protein CASSVEGGTYEQYF.

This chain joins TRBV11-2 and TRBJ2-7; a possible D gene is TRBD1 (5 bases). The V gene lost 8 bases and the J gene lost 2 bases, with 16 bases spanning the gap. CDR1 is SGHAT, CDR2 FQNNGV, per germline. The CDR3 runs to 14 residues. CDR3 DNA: TGTGCCAGCGGATTAAGGGGTGGTACCTACGAGCAGTACTTC. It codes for CASGLRGGTYEQYF.

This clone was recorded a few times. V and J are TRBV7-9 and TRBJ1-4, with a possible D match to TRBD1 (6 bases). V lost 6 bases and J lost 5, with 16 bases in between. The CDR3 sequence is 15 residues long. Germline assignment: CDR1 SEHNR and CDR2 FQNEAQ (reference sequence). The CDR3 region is CASRDDQGKNEKLFF. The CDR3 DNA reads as TGTGCCAGCAGAGACGATCAGGGGAAGAATGAAAAACTGTTTTTT.

The CDR3 DNA reads as TGTGCCAGCGGGGGCCCCGCCGGGCAGTACTTC. Its translation is CASGGPAGQYF. This chain uses TRBV27 with TRBJ2-7, with D perhaps matching TRBD1 (6 bases). With 8 bases removed from V and 9 bases from J, the gap between germline ends came to 14 bases. This CDR3 spans 11 amino acids. From germline, CDR1 is MNHEY and CDR2 SMNVEV (reference sequence).

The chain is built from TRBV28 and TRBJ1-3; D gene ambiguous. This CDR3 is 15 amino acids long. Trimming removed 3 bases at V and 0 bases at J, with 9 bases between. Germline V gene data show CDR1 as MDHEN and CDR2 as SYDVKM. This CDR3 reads CASSLGESSGNTIYF. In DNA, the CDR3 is TGTGCCAGCAGTTTGGGAGAGAGCTCTGGAAACACCATATATTTT.

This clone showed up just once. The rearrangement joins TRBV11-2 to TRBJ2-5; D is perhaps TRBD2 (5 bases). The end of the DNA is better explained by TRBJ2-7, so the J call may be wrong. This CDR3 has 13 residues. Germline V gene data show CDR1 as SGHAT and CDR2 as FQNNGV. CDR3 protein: CASSLGTSYEQYF. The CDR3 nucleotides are TGTGCCAGCAGCTTAGGGACTTCCTACGAGCAGTACTTC.

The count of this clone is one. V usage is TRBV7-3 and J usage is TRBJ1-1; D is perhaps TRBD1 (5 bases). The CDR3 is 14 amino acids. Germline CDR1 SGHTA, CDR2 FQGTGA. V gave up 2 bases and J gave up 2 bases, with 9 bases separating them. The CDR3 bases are TGTGCCAGCAGCTTAGACGGGGGAAACACTGAAGCTTTCTTT. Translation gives CASSLDGGNTEAFF.

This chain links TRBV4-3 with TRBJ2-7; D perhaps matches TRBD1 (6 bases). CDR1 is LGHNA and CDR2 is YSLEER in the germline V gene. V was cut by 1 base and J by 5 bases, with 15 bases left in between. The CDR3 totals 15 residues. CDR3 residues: CASSQGVQGYNEQYF. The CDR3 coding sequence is TGCGCCAGCAGCCAAGGAGTACAGGGTTACAACGAGCAGTACTTC.

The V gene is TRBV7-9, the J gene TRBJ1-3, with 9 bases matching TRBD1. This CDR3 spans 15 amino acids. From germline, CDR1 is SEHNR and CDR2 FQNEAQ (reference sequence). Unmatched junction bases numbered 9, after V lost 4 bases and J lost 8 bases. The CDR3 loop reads CASSYRQGDWDTIYF. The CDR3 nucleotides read TGTGCCAGCAGCTATAGACAGGGGGATTGGGACACCATATATTTT. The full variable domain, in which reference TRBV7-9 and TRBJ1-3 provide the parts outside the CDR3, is DTGVSQNPRHKITKRGQNVTFRCDPISEHNRLYWYRQTLGQGPEFLTYFQNEAQLEKSRLLSDRFSAERPKGSFSTLEIQRTEQGDSAMYLCASSYRQGDWDTIYFGEGSWLTVV.

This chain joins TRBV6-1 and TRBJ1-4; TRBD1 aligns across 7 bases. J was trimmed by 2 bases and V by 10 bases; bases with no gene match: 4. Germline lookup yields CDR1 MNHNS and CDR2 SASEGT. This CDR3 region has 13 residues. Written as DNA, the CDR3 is TGTGCCACCCAGACAGGGACTAATGAAAAACTGTTTTTT. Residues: CATQTGTNEKLFF.

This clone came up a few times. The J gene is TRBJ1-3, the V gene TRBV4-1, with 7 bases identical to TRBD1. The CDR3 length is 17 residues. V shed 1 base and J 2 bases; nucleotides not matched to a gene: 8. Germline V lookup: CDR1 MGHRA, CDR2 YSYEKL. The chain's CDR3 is CASSQGFAGTAGNTIYF. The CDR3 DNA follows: TGCGCCAGCAGCCAAGGGTTCGCAGGGACAGCTGGAAACACCATATATTTT.

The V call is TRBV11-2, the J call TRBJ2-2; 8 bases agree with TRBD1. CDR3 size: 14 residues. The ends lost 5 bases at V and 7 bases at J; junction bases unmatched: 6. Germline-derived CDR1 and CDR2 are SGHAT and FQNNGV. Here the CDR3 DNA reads TGTGCCAGCAGCGGTGGACAGGGCGGCGGGGAGCTGTTTTTT. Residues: CASSGGQGGGELFF. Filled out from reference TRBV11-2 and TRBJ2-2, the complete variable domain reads EAGVAQSPRYKIIEKRQSVAFWCNPISGHATLYWYQQILGQGPKLLIQFQNNGVVDDSQLPKDRFSAERLKGVDSTLKIQPAKLEDSAVYLCASSGGQGGGELFFGEGSRLTVL.

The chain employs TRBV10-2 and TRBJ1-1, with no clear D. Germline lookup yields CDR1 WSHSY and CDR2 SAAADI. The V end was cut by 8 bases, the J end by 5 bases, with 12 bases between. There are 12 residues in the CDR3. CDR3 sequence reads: CASRPQATEAFF. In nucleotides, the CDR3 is TGCGCCAGCCGACCCCAGGCAACTGAAGCTTTCTTT.

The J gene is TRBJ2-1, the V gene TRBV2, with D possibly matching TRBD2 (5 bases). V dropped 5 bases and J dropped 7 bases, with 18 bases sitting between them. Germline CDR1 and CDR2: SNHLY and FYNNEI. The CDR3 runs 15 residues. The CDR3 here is CASSSERRHGNEQFF. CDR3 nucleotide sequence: TGTGCCAGCAGTAGTGAGCGGCGCCACGGGAATGAGCAGTTCTTC. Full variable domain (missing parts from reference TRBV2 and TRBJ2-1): EPEVTQTPSHQVTQMGQEVILRCVPISNHLYFYWYRQILGQKVEFLVSFYNNEISEKSEIFDDQFSVERPDGSNFTLKIRSTKLEDSAMYFCASSSERRHGNEQFFGPGTRLTVL.

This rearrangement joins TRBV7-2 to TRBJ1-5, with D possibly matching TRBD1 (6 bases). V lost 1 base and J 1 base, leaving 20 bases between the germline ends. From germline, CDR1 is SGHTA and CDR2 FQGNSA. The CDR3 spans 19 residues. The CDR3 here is CASSLGVSGHPFSNQPQHF. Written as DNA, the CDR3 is TGTGCCAGCAGCTTAGGGGTCTCGGGACACCCTTTCAGCAATCAGCCCCAGCATTTT.

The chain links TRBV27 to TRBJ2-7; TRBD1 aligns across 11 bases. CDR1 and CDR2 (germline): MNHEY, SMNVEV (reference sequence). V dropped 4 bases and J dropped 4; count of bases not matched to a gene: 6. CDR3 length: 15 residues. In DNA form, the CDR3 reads TGTGCCAGCAGTTCCGGACAGGGGGCGCGTTACGAGCAGTACTTC. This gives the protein CASSSGQGARYEQYF.

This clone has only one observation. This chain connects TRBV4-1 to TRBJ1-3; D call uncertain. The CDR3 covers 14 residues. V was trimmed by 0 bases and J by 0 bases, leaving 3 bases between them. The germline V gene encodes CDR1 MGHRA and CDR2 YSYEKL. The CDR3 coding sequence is TGCGCCAGCAGCCAAGAACACTCTGGAAACACCATATATTTT. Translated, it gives CASSQEHSGNTIYF.

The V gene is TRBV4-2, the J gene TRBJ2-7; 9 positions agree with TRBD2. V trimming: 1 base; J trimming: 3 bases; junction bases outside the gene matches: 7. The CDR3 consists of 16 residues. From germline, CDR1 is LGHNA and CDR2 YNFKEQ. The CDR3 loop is CASSQAISGGLYEQYF. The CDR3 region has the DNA TGTGCCAGCAGCCAAGCCATCAGCGGGGGGCTCTACGAGCAGTACTTC.

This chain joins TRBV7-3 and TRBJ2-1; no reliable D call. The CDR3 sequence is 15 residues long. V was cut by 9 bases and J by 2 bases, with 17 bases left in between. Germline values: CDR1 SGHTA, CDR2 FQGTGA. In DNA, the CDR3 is TGTGCCAGTAATAGCTCTCCATCCCCCTACAATGAGCAGTTCTTC. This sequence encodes CASNSSPSPYNEQFF.

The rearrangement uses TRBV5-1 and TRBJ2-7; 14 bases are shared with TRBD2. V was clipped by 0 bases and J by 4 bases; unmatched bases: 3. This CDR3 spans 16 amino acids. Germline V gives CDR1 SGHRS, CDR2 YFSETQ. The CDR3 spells CASSLVGTSGGYEQYF. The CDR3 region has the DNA TGCGCCAGCAGCTTGGTAGGGACTAGCGGGGGATACGAGCAGTACTTC.

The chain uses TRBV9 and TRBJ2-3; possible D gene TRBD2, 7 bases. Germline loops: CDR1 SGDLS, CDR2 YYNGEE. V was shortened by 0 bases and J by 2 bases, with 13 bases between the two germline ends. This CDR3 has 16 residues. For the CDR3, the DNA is TGTGCCAGCAGCGTAGAAGGGGGGGCGGCCACAGATACGCAGTATTTT. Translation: CASSVEGGAATDTQYF.